The 13 T cell receptor beta chains listed next were all sequenced from one sample in a study of T cell responses to AZD1222 COVID-19 vaccine. TCRdb keeps only in-frame clones here, not all; method: immunoSEQ multiplex PCR. Among 170,000 or so clones, roughly nine tenths were seen once, and the ten largest hold about 3%. The sequenced sample was peripheral blood, obtained on day 0 of AZD1222 vaccination. These receptors were obtained from an adult in good health.

This clone was counted once. V and J are TRBV18 and TRBJ2-3, with D possibly TRBD1 on 7 matching bases. Trimming removed 0 bases from V and 3 bases from J, with 13 bases in between. This CDR3 is 16 amino acids long. CDR1 and CDR2 (germline): KGHSH, LQKENI. The CDR3 protein is CASSPPSGGMTDTQYF. In DNA form, the CDR3 reads TGTGCCAGCTCACCACCGTCAGGGGGGATGACAGATACGCAGTATTTT.

This clone appeared a few times. The rearrangement links TRBV7-3 to TRBJ2-7, with 7 positions matching TRBD2. CDR1 and CDR2 (germline): SGHTA, FQGTGA. CDR3 length equals 14 residues. V was pared by 5 bases and J by 6 bases, with 10 bases of the junction left unmatched. The CDR3 nucleotides read TGTGCCAGCAGCCCCGGGACTACCATGACCGAGCAGTACTTC. Translated: CASSPGTTMTEQYF.

The CDR3 is CASSPTGGLGTDTQYF. CDR3 nucleotide sequence: TGTGCCAGCAGTCCTACAGGGGGCTTGGGCACAGATACGCAGTATTTT. This chain uses TRBV6-6 with TRBJ2-3; 9 bases agree with TRBD1. The ends lost 5 bases at V and 1 base at J; junction bases unmatched: 7. Germline values: CDR1 MNHNY, CDR2 SVGAGI (reference sequence). The CDR3 sequence is 16 residues long.

V is TRBV6-5 and J is TRBJ2-7; possibly TRBD2 for D (5 bases). V was shortened by 2 bases and J by 3 bases, with 14 bases between the two germline ends. The germline gives CDR1 MNHEY, CDR2 SVGAGI. The length of the CDR3 is 15 residues. CDR3 coding DNA: TGTGCCAGCAGTTACACTCCCGGGGAGAGCTACGAGCAGTACTTC. It yields the protein CASSYTPGESYEQYF.

In its sample, this clone was seen a few times. The CDR3, as DNA: TGTGCCAGCAGTTACCGTGGCTCGTCGGGCGAAAAACTGTTTTTT. It codes for CASSYRGSSGEKLFF. This sequence joins TRBV6-5 and TRBJ1-4, with D unclear. Deletions cut 2 bases from V and 8 bases from J, with 15 bases between. This CDR3 has 15 residues. Per the germline V gene, CDR1 is MNHEY and CDR2 is SVGAGI.

V and J are TRBV6-5 and TRBJ1-6, with 8 bases identical to TRBD1. This CDR3 contains 14 residues. The J segment lost 8 bases and the V segment lost 5 bases, leaving 5 bases of the junction unmatched. In germline, CDR1 is MNHEY, CDR2 SVGAGI. CDR3 residues: CASSPDRVYSPLHF. The CDR3 DNA follows: TGTGCCAGCAGTCCGGACAGGGTATATTCACCCCTCCACTTT.

The V and J genes are TRBV2 and TRBJ2-1; D tentatively fits TRBD1 or TRBD2 (6 bases each). Germline lookup yields CDR1 SNHLY and CDR2 FYNNEI. This CDR3 has 14 residues. The V and J ends lost 6 bases and 2 bases respectively, with 11 bases between them. The CDR3 protein is CASRLEGAYNEQFF. The DNA for the CDR3 is TGTGCCAGCAGGTTGGAGGGGGCCTACAATGAGCAGTTCTTC.

The chain is built from TRBV6-1 and TRBJ1-1; D is uncertain. V lost 3 bases and J lost 5, with 13 bases in between. Germline lookup yields CDR1 MNHNS and CDR2 SASEGT. The CDR3 covers 14 residues. The DNA for the CDR3 is TGTGCCAGCAGTGATATTGGCATTAGAACTGAAGCTTTCTTT. Translation: CASSDIGIRTEAFF.

This sequence joins TRBV7-9 and TRBJ2-3; 7 nucleotides align to TRBD2. The CDR3 sequence is 17 residues long. After removal of 5 bases from V and 0 bases from J, the junction contained 11 bases not matched to a gene. Germline V gene sequence: CDR1 SEHNR, CDR2 FQNEAQ (reference sequence). CDR3 DNA sequence: TGTGCCAGCAGCACATTATCCGATAGCGGGAGCACAGATACGCAGTATTTT. This translates into CASSTLSDSGSTDTQYF. Variable domain in full (rest from reference TRBV7-9 and TRBJ2-3): DTGVSQNPRHKITKRGQNVTFRCDPISEHNRLYWYRQTLGQGPEFLTYFQNEAQLEKSRLLSDRFSAERPKGSFSTLEIQRTEQGDSAMYLCASSTLSDSGSTDTQYFGPGTRLTVL.

The chain is built from TRBV2 and TRBJ2-7; 7 bases fit TRBD2. With 6 bases clipped from V and 2 bases from J, the junction kept 7 bases outside the gene matches. The CDR3 runs 14 residues. CDR1 is SNHLY, CDR2 FYNNEI, per germline. The CDR3 DNA reads as TGTGCCAGCAGGGGACTATACCCCACCTACGAGCAGTACTTC. Translating gives CASRGLYPTYEQYF.

This chain links TRBV7-2 with TRBJ1-1; D might be TRBD1 (5 bases). This CDR3 has 15 amino acids. Trimming shortened V by 5 bases and J by 5 bases, and 18 bases separated the two germline ends. Per germline, CDR1 SGHTA and CDR2 FQGNSA. The CDR3 DNA reads as TGTGCCAGCAGCCCAAGAAAGGGGAGCCGGACTGAAGCTTTCTTT. Amino acid sequence: CASSPRKGSRTEAFF.

The chain carries TRBV19 and TRBJ1-4, with D possibly TRBD1 on 6 matching bases. This CDR3 is built from 16 residues. V lost 3 bases to trimming and J lost 8 bases, with 19 bases between them. Looked up from germline, CDR1 is LNHDA and CDR2 is SQIVND (reference sequence). This CDR3 is CASSIRAQGTGEKLFF. The CDR3 DNA reads TGTGCCAGTAGTATCCGGGCACAGGGAACCGGCGAAAAACTGTTTTTT.

The chain employs TRBV30 and TRBJ1-4; D ambiguous. Trimming took off 3 bases at V and 7 bases at J, with 12 bases between the two ends. Germline-derived CDR1 and CDR2 are GTSNPN and SVGIG (reference sequence). This CDR3 spans 13 amino acids. The CDR3 DNA reads TGTGCCTGGAGAAGGGCGGCGACTGAAAAACTGTTTTTT. Translation gives CAWRRAATEKLFF.